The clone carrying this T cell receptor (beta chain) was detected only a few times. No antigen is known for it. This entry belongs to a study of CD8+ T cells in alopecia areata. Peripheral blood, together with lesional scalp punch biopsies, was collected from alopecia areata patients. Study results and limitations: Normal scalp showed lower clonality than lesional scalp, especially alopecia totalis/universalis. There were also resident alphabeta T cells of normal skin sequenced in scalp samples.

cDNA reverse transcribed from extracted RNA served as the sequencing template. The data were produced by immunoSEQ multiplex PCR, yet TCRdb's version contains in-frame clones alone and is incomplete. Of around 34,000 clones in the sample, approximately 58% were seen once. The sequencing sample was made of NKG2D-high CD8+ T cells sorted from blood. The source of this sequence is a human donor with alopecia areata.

CDR3 region: CASSQGQSSTDTQYF. The CDR3 coding sequence is TGTGCCAGCAGCCAGGGACAGAGTAGCACAGATACGCAGTATTTT. V and J are TRBV7-9 and TRBJ2-3, with TRBD1 identical over 7 bases. Germline loops: CDR1 SEHNR, CDR2 FQNEAQ (reference sequence). V was clipped by 5 bases and J by 0 bases; unmatched bases: 5. The CDR3 runs 15 residues. The full variable domain, its missing parts supplied by reference TRBV7-9 and TRBJ2-3, is DTGVSQNPRHKITKRGQNVTFRCDPISEHNRLYWYRQTLGQGPEFLTYFQNEAQLEKSRLLSDRFSAERPKGSFSTLEIQRTEQGDSAMYLCASSQGQSSTDTQYFGPGTRLTVL.